The 14 T cell receptor beta chains in this list originate from one sample, sequenced in a study of blood T cell repertoires in COVID-19. Produced via immunoSEQ multiplex PCR; TCRdb's table is partial and in-frame only. The data show some 460,000 clones, about 85% seen once. Sequencing was carried out using PBMCs or T cells enriched from blood (not recorded which). These receptors came from a woman younger than 35 with acute COVID-19.

The chain employs TRBV18 and TRBJ1-3; D gene unclear. Trimming removed 2 bases from V and 2 bases from J, with 13 bases in between. Germline V gives CDR1 KGHSH, CDR2 LQKENI. CDR3 size: 16 residues. In DNA, the CDR3 is TGTGCCAGCTCACCAAGTCCGCGGGGTGCTGGAAACACCATATATTTT. Its translation: CASSPSPRGAGNTIYF.

The genes are TRBV29-1 and TRBJ2-3; 7 bases map to TRBD2. The germline V gene has CDR1 SQVTM and CDR2 ANQGSEA. The CDR3 spans 15 residues. V lost 2 bases and J lost 2; bases outside the gene matches: 7. The CDR3 DNA is TGCAGCGTTGAATCTTCTAGCGGAACCACAGATACGCAGTATTTT. Encoded protein: CSVESSSGTTDTQYF.

This sequence joins TRBV6-1 and TRBJ2-5; 8 positions match TRBD2. Germline values: CDR1 MNHNS, CDR2 SASEGT. The CDR3 runs to 14 residues. V was pared by 7 bases and J by 5 bases, with 9 bases of the junction left unmatched. Here the CDR3 reads CASTPTSVGETQYF. The CDR3 nucleotides read TGTGCCAGCACCCCGACTAGCGTCGGGGAGACCCAGTACTTC.

This rearrangement joins TRBV5-1 to TRBJ1-1; D is perhaps TRBD1 (6 bases). Per the germline V gene, CDR1 is SGHRS and CDR2 is YFSETQ. The CDR3 length is 15 residues. Trimming pared 6 bases from V and 0 bases from J, leaving 15 bases between. Written as DNA, the CDR3 is TGCGCCAGCATGGCGGGGGCTAGGGTGAACACTGAAGCTTTCTTT. Amino acids: CASMAGARVNTEAFF.

This clone has only a few counts. The genes are TRBV6-5 and TRBJ1-3, with D perhaps matching TRBD1 (5 bases). V lost 2 bases to trimming and J lost 4 bases, with 12 bases between them. CDR3 size: 15 residues. Germline CDR1 reads MNHEY; CDR2 reads SVGAGI. CDR3 bases: TGTGCCAGCAGTTACGAAGGGGAGGACGGAAACACCATATATTTT. It codes for CASSYEGEDGNTIYF.

The rearrangement joins TRBV5-8 to TRBJ2-7; 10 nucleotides align to TRBD1. CDR3 length: 15 amino acids. V gave up 6 bases and J gave up 7 bases; unmatched junction bases: 13. Germline V gene lookup returns CDR1 SGHTS and CDR2 YDEGEE. The CDR3 sequence: CASNPLGTGDREQYF. In nucleotides, the CDR3 is TGTGCCAGCAATCCGCTCGGGACAGGGGACCGGGAGCAGTACTTC.

The chain employs TRBV4-2 and TRBJ2-1; 10 bases line up with TRBD2. Germline lookup yields CDR1 LGHNA and CDR2 YNFKEQ. CDR3 length: 18 amino acids. J was trimmed by 7 bases and V by 2 bases; bases with no gene match: 14. CDR3 coding DNA: TGTGCCAGCAGCCAAAGAAGCTCTAGCGGGAGACAAAAGAATGAGCAGTTCTTC. This codes for CASSQRSSSGRQKNEQFF.

The chain is built from TRBV25-1 and TRBJ2-3; the match to TRBD1 covers 8 bases. There are 15 residues in the CDR3. V lost 2 bases, J lost 7 bases, and 8 bases stayed unmatched. Germline V gene lookup returns CDR1 MGHDK and CDR2 SYGVNS. The CDR3 protein is CASSEIGTGSHTQYF. In nucleotides, the CDR3 is TGTGCCAGCAGTGAAATAGGGACAGGATCCCATACGCAGTATTTT. Looking up the rest from reference TRBV25-1 and TRBJ2-3 gives the full variable domain: EADIYQTPRYLVIGTGKKITLECSQTMGHDKMYWYQQDPGMELHLIHYSYGVNSTEKGDLSSESTVSRIRTEHFPLTLESARPSHTSQYLCASSEIGTGSHTQYFGPGTRLTVL.

The V call is TRBV15, the J call TRBJ1-4; TRBD1 matches at 8 bases. V was pared by 0 bases and J by 8 bases, with 8 bases of the junction left unmatched. Germline V gene lookup returns CDR1 LNHNV and CDR2 YYDKDF (reference sequence). CDR3 length: 16 residues. The CDR3 coding sequence is TGTGCCACCAGCAGAGATGTCGACAGGGGTGGCGAAAAACTGTTTTTT. The encoded protein is CATSRDVDRGGEKLFF.

The chain uses TRBV7-8 and TRBJ1-3; D might be TRBD1 (5 bases). V was cut by 5 bases and J by 0 bases, with 14 bases left in between. This CDR3 has 16 amino acids. Per germline, CDR1 SGHVS and CDR2 FQNEAQ. For the CDR3, the DNA is TGTGCCAGCAGCGGAATGACAGCCCGCTCTGGAAACACCATATATTTT. Translating it yields CASSGMTARSGNTIYF.

The chain combines TRBV7-9 with TRBJ1-4; tentative D call: TRBD1 (5 bases). Between the trimmed V and J ends, which lost 11 bases and 1 base, there was a span of 11 bases. From germline, CDR1 is SEHNR and CDR2 FQNEAQ (reference sequence). The CDR3 has 13 residues. CDR3 protein: CAARGGTNEKLFF. CDR3 DNA: TGTGCCGCAAGGGGAGGAACTAATGAAAAACTGTTTTTT.

In this sample, this clone turned up once. This sequence joins TRBV5-1 and TRBJ1-5; D remains ambiguous. In germline, CDR1 is SGHRS, CDR2 YFSETQ. There are 13 residues in the CDR3. Trimming left V 4 bases short and J 2 bases short, with 7 bases between. DNA for the CDR3: TGCGCCAGCAGCCGAGGAGGCAATCAGCCCCAGCATTTT. It encodes CASSRGGNQPQHF.

The chain uses TRBV7-3 and TRBJ2-7; D is possibly TRBD1 (6 bases). Trimming removed 0 bases at V and 5 bases at J, with 14 bases between. Germline CDR1 and CDR2: SGHTA and FQGTGA. This CDR3 comprises 15 residues. CDR3 DNA: TGTGCCAGCAGCTTAACTACAGGGACCTTCCACGAGCAGTACTTC. Residues: CASSLTTGTFHEQYF.

The chain recombines TRBV5-1 with TRBJ2-3, with a possible D match to TRBD2 (6 bases). Per the germline V gene, CDR1 is SGHRS and CDR2 is YFSETQ. The CDR3 extends over 14 amino acids. V lost 6 bases to trimming and J lost 3 bases, with 14 bases between them. The CDR3 is CASNPGDETDTQYF. The CDR3 bases are TGCGCCAGCAACCCGGGAGATGAGACAGATACGCAGTATTTT.